The 30 T cell receptor beta chains below were found in one sample sequenced in a study of T cells in Graves' hyperthyroidism and ophthalmopathy. TCR beta CDR3 region amplification was performed from RNA transcripts. When the TCR CDR3 underwent first-round RT-PCR, the HTBI primer set was used. One entry per CDR3 protein, called by TCRdb with MiXCR from the multiplex PCR reads. The sample carries 600,000 to 650,000 distinct CDR3 sequences, 15% to 20% recorded once. The sample comprised blood. These receptors were taken from a woman aged 30 to 39 with Graves' hyperthyroidism.

This clonotype was seen ten or more times. This chain links TRBV28 with TRBJ2-7; TRBD2 might be the D (6 bases). Trimming pared 5 bases from V and 2 bases from J, leaving 16 bases between. This CDR3 is 15 amino acids long. The V gene's germline CDR1 is MDHEN and CDR2 SYDVKM. CDR3 DNA: TGTGCCAGCAGTCCGCGGGGACCCATGGCCTACGAGCAGTACTTC. Its translation is CASSPRGPMAYEQYF.

The table lists this clonotype with a few counts. The chain employs TRBV29-1 and TRBJ2-3, with a tentative D call TRBD1 (5 bases). V lost 5 bases, J lost 2 bases, and 20 bases lay in between. CDR3 size: 16 residues. Germline V gene data show CDR1 as SQVTM and CDR2 as ANQGSEA. The CDR3 region has the DNA TGCAGCGTTTCAGTCGAGGACACCCTCTTCACAGATACGCAGTATTTT. This codes for CSVSVEDTLFTDTQYF.

The chain carries TRBV11-2 and TRBJ2-2; D gene ambiguous. Trimming shortened V by 0 bases and J by 8 bases, and 10 bases separated the two germline ends. This CDR3 is 14 amino acids long. Germline assignment: CDR1 SGHAT and CDR2 FQNNGV. The CDR3 protein is CASSLDLRSGELFF. CDR3 DNA sequence: TGTGCCAGCAGCTTAGATCTGCGCTCTGGGGAGCTGTTTTTT.

In the case of this clonotype: The junction departs from the called germline gene at one end, perhaps through a read error. The chain links TRBV7-8 to TRBJ2-3; D is unclear. Germline-derived CDR1 and CDR2 are SGHVS and FQNEAQ. CDR3 length equals 15 residues. CDR3 sequence reads: CANSLDPAGPDTQYF. The CDR3 DNA is TGTGCCAACAGCTTAGACCCAGCAGGCCCAGATACGCAGTATTTT.

The CDR3 region has the DNA TGTGCCAGTAGTATCGCCGGCAGCTTCAATGAAAAACTGTTTTTT. Encoded protein: CASSIAGSFNEKLFF. The chain recombines TRBV19 with TRBJ1-4; D is unresolved. Trimming left V 3 bases short and J 5 bases short, with 13 bases between. The CDR3 spans 15 residues. Germline loops: CDR1 LNHDA, CDR2 SQIVND (reference sequence).

This clonotype has just a few counts. V gene TRBV29-1 combines with J gene TRBJ2-1; D is unresolved. The germline V gene has CDR1 SQVTM and CDR2 ANQGSEA. The CDR3 totals 14 residues. Trimming cost V 7 bases and J 0 bases, with 13 bases left between them. The CDR3 DNA is TGCAGCGGCCGCCGCAGGTCCTCCTACAATGAGCAGTTCTTC. Translation: CSGRRRSSYNEQFF.

This clonotype was detected ten times or more. The chain recombines TRBV4-3 with TRBJ1-1; weak D call: TRBD1 (6 bases). CDR1 LGHNA and CDR2 YSLEER come from the germline V gene. The CDR3 has 12 amino acids. V was trimmed by 0 bases and J by 9 bases, leaving 8 bases between them. CDR3 region: CASSQDGDKAFF. For the CDR3, the DNA is TGCGCCAGCAGCCAAGACGGGGACAAAGCTTTCTTT.

The chain has TRBV6-1 and TRBJ1-4; TRBD1 might be the D (6 bases). The V and J ends lost 5 bases and 8 bases respectively, with 21 bases between them. CDR1 MNHNS and CDR2 SASEGT come from the germline V gene. This CDR3 is built from 16 residues. The CDR3 region is CASSSLLGGAREKLFF. The DNA for the CDR3 is TGTGCCAGCAGTTCCCTCCTCGGGGGGGCGCGCGAAAAACTGTTTTTT.

The V gene is TRBV5-1, the J gene TRBJ2-3, with 9 nucleotides matching TRBD2. Germline V CDR1 and CDR2: SGHRS, YFSETQ. J was trimmed by 2 bases and V by 2 bases; bases with no gene match: 6. The CDR3 extends over 16 amino acids. The CDR3 region has the DNA TGCGCCAGCAGCTTAGATCTAGCGGGGATCACAGATACGCAGTATTTT. It yields the protein CASSLDLAGITDTQYF.

The table lists this clonotype with many counts. The rearrangement uses TRBV30 and TRBJ1-2; 9 bases are shared with TRBD1. Germline-derived CDR1 and CDR2 are GTSNPN and SVGIG (reference sequence). V was clipped by 7 bases and J by 7 bases; unmatched bases: 13. The CDR3 has 14 amino acids. The CDR3 DNA reads TGTGCCTTCAACAGGGGGCTGACGGGTGTTGGCTACACCTTC. Amino acids: CAFNRGLTGVGYTF.

About this clonotype itself: This may be a read error, as it is one base from a much larger clone. This rearrangement joins TRBV27 to TRBJ1-6, with 10 bases that match TRBD1. This CDR3 is built from 17 residues. Per germline, CDR1 MNHEY and CDR2 SMNVEV (reference sequence). With 5 bases clipped from V and 0 bases from J, the junction kept 4 bases outside the gene matches. The CDR3 nucleotides are TGTGCCAGCAGTACCCGGACAGGGGGCTCCTATAATTCACCCCTCCACTTT. Its protein is CASSTRTGGSYNSPLHF.

The rearrangement links TRBV20-1 to TRBJ2-1, with TRBD2 matching 12 bases. Per the germline V gene, CDR1 is DFQATT and CDR2 is SNEGSKA (reference sequence). The CDR3 totals 13 residues. With V trimmed by 6 bases and J by 8 bases, 5 bases remained unmatched. The CDR3 region has the DNA TGCAGTGCAGCTAGCGGGAGGGCCTATGAGCAGTTCTTC. Residues: CSAASGRAYEQFF.

This clonotype has a handful of counts. The V call is TRBV30, the J call TRBJ1-3; D call uncertain. CDR1 GTSNPN and CDR2 SVGIG come from the germline V gene (reference sequence). The CDR3 loop spans 11 amino acids. V gave up 2 bases and J gave up 4 bases, with 3 bases separating them. The CDR3 here is CAWSRGNTIYF. The CDR3 DNA reads TGTGCCTGGAGTAGGGGAAACACCATATATTTT.

A few counts support this clonotype. The chain combines TRBV27 with TRBJ2-3; D is tentatively TRBD1 or TRBD2 (5 bases each). Germline-derived CDR1 and CDR2 are MNHEY and SMNVEV (reference sequence). V was trimmed by 4 bases and J by 2 bases, leaving 7 bases between them. The CDR3 extends over 13 amino acids. The CDR3: CASSSGATDTQYF. Written as DNA, the CDR3 is TGTGCCAGCAGTTCCGGGGCCACAGATACGCAGTATTTT.

Concerning this clonotype: It may be a read error: a sequence one base away is much more abundant. The chain has TRBV6-2 or TRBV6-3 and TRBJ2-6; D is possibly TRBD1 (5 bases). This CDR3 is built from 15 residues. The V gene's germline CDR1 is MNHEY and CDR2 SVGEGT. The CDR3 is CASSLGLSGASVLTF. The DNA of the CDR3 is TGTGCCAGCAGTTTAGGGCTCTCTGGGGCCAGCGTCCTGACTTTC.

The table lists this clonotype with a few counts. J is TRBJ1-6 and V is TRBV6-2 or TRBV6-3; no clear D gene. The ends were cut back, 4 bases at V and 8 bases at J, with 9 bases in the middle. The germline CDR1 and CDR2 sequences are MNHEY and SVGEGT. CDR3 size: 13 residues. CDR3 sequence (DNA): TGTGCCAGCAGTTTGGAGGACTATTCACCCCTCCACTTT. Translated, it gives CASSLEDYSPLHF.

About this clonotype itself: A much larger clone lies one base from this, so it may be a read error. The gene calls are TRBV20-1 and TRBJ1-5; tentative D call: TRBD1 (6 bases). In germline, CDR1 is DFQATT, CDR2 SNEGSKA (reference sequence). The CDR3 is made up of 14 amino acids. The CDR3 region has the DNA TGCAGTACTAGTTGGGGGGCGAGCAATCAGCCCCAGCATTTT. Translated, it gives CSTSWGASNQPQHF.

In its sample, this clonotype was seen many times. This chain joins TRBV3-1 and TRBJ2-1; D is perhaps TRBD2 (6 bases). The V gene's germline CDR1 is LGHDT and CDR2 YNNKEL (reference sequence). The CDR3 totals 16 residues. The V gene lost 2 bases and the J gene lost 4 bases, with 15 bases spanning the gap. In nucleotides, the CDR3 is TGTGCCAGCAGCCAATTTGACGGGAGCTCATACAATGAGCAGTTCTTC. This translates into CASSQFDGSSYNEQFF.

In this sample, this clonotype turned up many times. This chain joins TRBV27 and TRBJ1-1, with TRBD1 matching 8 bases. Unmatched junction bases numbered 7, after V lost 6 bases and J lost 4 bases. CDR1 and CDR2 (germline): MNHEY, SMNVEV (reference sequence). This CDR3 is 14 amino acids long. CDR3 DNA: TGTGCCAGCAGCTCCTCCGGGACAGGCACTGAAGCTTTCTTT. Its translation is CASSSSGTGTEAFF.

The chain employs TRBV4-1 and TRBJ2-1, with D perhaps TRBD2 (5 bases). Germline assignment: CDR1 MGHRA and CDR2 YSYEKL. V lost 1 base, J lost 4 bases, and 11 bases lay in between. This CDR3 has 15 amino acids. The CDR3 DNA is TGCGCCAGCAGCCAAGTTAGCGCGAGATACAATGAGCAGTTCTTC. Translated: CASSQVSARYNEQFF.

The table lists this clonotype with many counts. The chain combines TRBV28 with TRBJ2-3, with TRBD2 as a possible D gene (6 bases). The germline V gene has CDR1 MDHEN and CDR2 SYDVKM. The CDR3 totals 14 residues. Trimming pared 9 bases from V and 2 bases from J, leaving 15 bases between. Here the CDR3 DNA reads TGTGCCAGTAATCAGGCGGGGAACACAGATACGCAGTATTTT. Protein sequence: CASNQAGNTDTQYF. The full variable domain, in which reference TRBV28 and TRBJ2-3 provide the parts outside the CDR3, is DVKVTQSSRYLVKRTGEKVFLECVQDMDHENMFWYRQDPGLGLRLIYFSYDVKMKEKGDIPEGYSVSREKKERFSLILESASTNQTSMYLCASNQAGNTDTQYFGPGTRLTVL.

This clonotype was found many times. The chain recombines TRBV5-1 with TRBJ2-1, with 8 bases that match TRBD2. CDR1 and CDR2 (germline): SGHRS, YFSETQ. V shed 6 bases, J shed 8 bases, and the junction held 10 bases outside the gene matches. The CDR3 is made up of 14 amino acids. The CDR3 DNA reads TGCGCCAGCAAGGTGGGACTAGGATGGGATGAGCAGTTCTTC. This codes for CASKVGLGWDEQFF.

On this clonotype itself: A clone one base away is much larger, so this may be a read error. CDR3 region: CASSLGRDDEQSF. CDR3 bases: TGTGCCAGCAGCTTAGGGCGGGACGATGAGCAGTCCTTC. V usage is TRBV11-1 and J usage is TRBJ2-1; D is possibly TRBD2 (6 bases). This CDR3 contains 13 residues. Germline CDR1 is SGHAT and CDR2 is FQDESV (reference sequence).

The chain uses TRBV5-1 and TRBJ1-4; D perhaps matches TRBD1 (6 bases). This CDR3 region has 14 residues. The germline V gene has CDR1 SGHRS and CDR2 YFSETQ. V gave up 6 bases and J gave up 4 bases, with 13 bases separating them. DNA for the CDR3: TGCGCCAGCACCACGGGACATGGTAATGAAAAACTGTTTTTT. Translation: CASTTGHGNEKLFF.

V is TRBV5-6 and J is TRBJ1-3; D may be TRBD1 (5 bases). Trimming removed 4 bases at V and 1 base at J, with 9 bases between. CDR1 is SGHDT and CDR2 is YYEEEE in the germline V gene. The CDR3 runs to 14 residues. The CDR3 protein is CASSRQGSGNTIYF. CDR3 DNA: TGTGCCAGCAGCCGGCAGGGATCTGGAAACACCATATATTTT.

This clonotype has at least ten counts. The gene calls are TRBV2 and TRBJ2-1; 7 bases are shared with TRBD2. This CDR3 has 15 residues. The germline CDR1 and CDR2 sequences are SNHLY and FYNNEI. Losses at the gene ends were 3 bases for V and 0 bases for J; bases not matched to a gene: 2. Here the CDR3 reads CASSDGGSSYNEQFF. As DNA, the CDR3 is TGTGCCAGCAGTGACGGCGGGAGCTCCTACAATGAGCAGTTCTTC. The variable domain in full, completed from reference TRBV2 and TRBJ2-1, reads EPEVTQTPSHQVTQMGQEVILRCVPISNHLYFYWYRQILGQKVEFLVSFYNNEISEKSEIFDDQFSVERPDGSNFTLKIRSTKLEDSAMYFCASSDGGSSYNEQFFGPGTRLTVL.

This clonotype was seen only once. This may be a read error: a much more frequent sequence differs by one nucleotide. This rearrangement joins TRBV11-3 to TRBJ2-3, with D hard to call. Germline CDR1 and CDR2: SGHNT and YENEEA. The CDR3 extends over 15 amino acids. V lost 6 bases to trimming and J lost 0 bases, with 13 bases between them. In nucleotides, the CDR3 is TGTGCCAGCAGGAAACCGGCCGATAGCACAGATACGCAGTATTTT. Translated, it gives CASRKPADSTDTQYF.

This clonotype was observed many times. The chain is built from TRBV27 and TRBJ2-1, with 10 bases that match TRBD2. There are 13 residues in the CDR3. Germline CDR1 reads MNHEY; CDR2 reads SMNVEV (reference sequence). J gave up 6 bases and V 7 bases, and 3 bases lay outside the gene matches. In nucleotides, the CDR3 is TGTGCCAGCACCATAGCGGGAGGCAATGAGCAGTTCTTC. Translation: CASTIAGGNEQFF.

This clonotype came up many times. The chain uses TRBV30 and TRBJ1-1; D is unresolved. Germline CDR1 is GTSNPN and CDR2 is SVGIG (reference sequence). This CDR3 region has 14 residues. V lost 0 bases to trimming and J lost 0 bases, with 8 bases between them. CDR3 protein: CAWSVLGMNTEAFF. CDR3 nucleotides: TGTGCCTGGAGTGTACTTGGGATGAACACTGAAGCTTTCTTT.

This chain links TRBV11-1 with TRBJ2-7, with 9 nucleotides matching TRBD2. This CDR3 has 16 amino acids. Germline V gives CDR1 SGHAT, CDR2 FQDESV (reference sequence). J gave up 6 bases and V 5 bases, and 14 bases lay outside the gene matches. The CDR3 nucleotides are TGTGCCAGCAGCCTAGGACGAAATAGCGGGAGAGGCGAGCAGTACTTC. Translated, it gives CASSLGRNSGRGEQYF.